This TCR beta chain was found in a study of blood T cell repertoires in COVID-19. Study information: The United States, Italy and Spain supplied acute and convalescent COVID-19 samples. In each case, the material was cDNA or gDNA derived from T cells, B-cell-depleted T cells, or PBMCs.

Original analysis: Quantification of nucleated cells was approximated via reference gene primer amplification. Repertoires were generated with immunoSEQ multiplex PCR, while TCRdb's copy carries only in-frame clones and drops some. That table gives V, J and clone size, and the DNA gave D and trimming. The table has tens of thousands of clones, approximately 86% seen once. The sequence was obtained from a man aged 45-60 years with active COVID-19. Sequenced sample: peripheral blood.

Here the CDR3 reads CASSLRSPSTANTGELFF. In nucleotides, the CDR3 is TGTGCCAGCAGCTTACGTTCCCCGAGTACAGCGAACACCGGGGAGCTGTTTTTT. This sequence joins TRBV7-9 and TRBJ2-2; D not certain. With 2 bases removed from V and 0 bases from J, the gap between germline ends came to 16 bases. Germline CDR1 reads SEHNR; CDR2 reads FQNEAQ (reference sequence). CDR3 size: 18 residues.